This T cell receptor (beta chain) was sequenced during a study of T cell responses to AZD1222 COVID-19 vaccine. Method: immunoSEQ multiplex PCR; TCRdb's copy keeps in-frame clones and lacks some. The data contain 200,000 to 250,000 clones, about 94% of them seen just once; the ten biggest clones take up 1.5% to 2%. The sequence derives from an adult who received the MenACWY meningococcal vaccine as a control. Sequencing used peripheral blood, obtained 28 days after the second dose of the MenACWY control vaccine.

CDR3 sequence: CASSLTGTSGRRADTQYF. CDR3 sequence (DNA): TGCGCCAGCAGCCTTACCGGGACTAGCGGGAGGAGGGCAGATACGCAGTATTTT. The chain couples TRBV5-1 to TRBJ2-3; 15 nucleotides match TRBD2. The germline V gene has CDR1 SGHRS and CDR2 YFSETQ. This CDR3 has 18 residues. J gave up 4 bases and V 4 bases, and 10 bases lay outside the gene matches.